The 21 T cell receptor beta chains listed next were all sequenced from one sample in a study of prognosis after radiotherapy for stage I lung cancer. The TCR beta CDR3 region was amplified from genomic DNA, with two rounds of multiplex PCR being used for the amplification. First-round PCR used primers specific to each TRBV and TRBJ gene. One entry per CDR3 protein results from TCRdb running MiXCR on the multiplex PCR reads. The sample includes about 16,000 distinct CDR3 sequences, more than 25% of them seen just once. The sequenced sample was PBMCs, obtained before or after stereotactic body radiation therapy (not recorded which). The receptors stem from a donor at least 50 years old with non-small cell lung cancer.

At least ten counts were recorded for this clonotype. The chain combines TRBV10-3 with TRBJ1-6; D uncertain. V was cut by 6 bases and J by 13 bases, with 16 bases left in between. Germline V gene sequence: CDR1 ENHRY, CDR2 SYGVKD. This CDR3 spans 13 amino acids. CDR3 DNA: TGTGCCATCAGCTACCGAGGCGATGACCCCCTCCACTTT. It encodes CAISYRGDDPLHF.

Details on this clonotype: A far larger clone lies a single base away; this is likely a read error. The CDR3 loop is CATSSLSGANVLTF. The CDR3 bases are TGTGCCACCAGTTCCCTGAGTGGGGCCAACGTCCTGACTTTC. This chain uses TRBV6-8 with TRBJ2-6; unclear D gene. Per the germline V gene, CDR1 is MNHGY and CDR2 is SAAAGT. The CDR3 runs 14 residues.

To note about this clonotype: A read error is possible here, since a much larger clone lies one base away. Since the CDR3 does not end with the conserved phenylalanine or tryptophan, this likely comes from a read error. The V and J genes are TRBV28 and TRBJ1-4; D uncertain. Per germline, CDR1 MDHEN and CDR2 SYDVKM. The germline V and J ends were trimmed by 7 bases and 3 bases, with 15 bases remaining between them. The CDR3 sequence is 15 residues long. CDR3 nucleotides: TGTGCCAGCATGAAAGAGGACGCGCCTAATGAAAAACTGTTTTAT. This codes for CASMKEDAPNEKLFY.

This clonotype was seen ten or more times. V is TRBV28 and J is TRBJ2-1; 8 bases match TRBD2. The CDR3 length is 13 residues. The germline V gene encodes CDR1 MDHEN and CDR2 SYDVKM. V was pared by 7 bases and J by 7 bases, with 6 bases of the junction left unmatched. This CDR3 is CASNRREANEQFF. The CDR3, as DNA: TGTGCCAGCAACAGGCGGGAGGCAAATGAGCAGTTCTTC.

Relative to its sample, this clonotype is medium-sized. This sequence joins TRBV20-1 and TRBJ2-3, with D unresolved. V gave up 5 bases and J gave up 0 bases, with 6 bases separating them. Germline-derived CDR1 and CDR2 are DFQATT and SNEGSKA (reference sequence). The CDR3 runs to 12 residues. The CDR3 nucleotides read TGCAGTGCTCCGGACAGCACAGATACGCAGTATTTT. Translation: CSAPDSTDTQYF.

This clonotype was picked up many times. The chain uses TRBV27 and TRBJ2-4; 7 bases align to TRBD2. Trimming removed 4 bases from V and 4 bases from J; junction bases left unmatched: 10. The germline gives CDR1 MNHEY, CDR2 SMNVEV (reference sequence). The CDR3 spans 16 residues. The CDR3 reads CASSSILMGLKNIQYF. In DNA form, the CDR3 reads TGTGCCAGCAGTTCCATATTAATGGGACTAAAAAACATTCAGTACTTC.

This clonotype was detected only a few times. A read error is possible here, since a much larger clone lies one base away. The chain couples TRBV18 to TRBJ2-3; TRBD2 might be the D (7 bases). The CDR3 runs to 16 residues. The germline V gene has CDR1 KGHSH and CDR2 LQKENI. V lost 4 bases, J lost 2 bases, and 16 bases lay in between. In DNA form, the CDR3 reads TGTGCCAGCTCACTTTGCGGGGGCGGGAACACAGATACGCAGTATTTT. Residues: CASSLCGGGNTDTQYF.

Concerning this clonotype: Germline is not matched at one junction end, which may reflect a read error. The rearrangement links TRBV29-1 to TRBJ2-1, with 11 bases that match TRBD2. The germline gives CDR1 SQVTM, CDR2 ANQGSEA. The CDR3 contains 16 residues. CDR3 sequence (DNA): TGTAGCGTGATACCGGTACTAGCGGGAGATTGGCATGAGCAGTTCTTC. This codes for CSVIPVLAGDWHEQFF.

Comment on this clonotype: This sequence is one base from a far larger clone and is likely a read error. The J gene is TRBJ1-6, the V gene TRBV6-4, with D hard to call. Germline CDR1 MRHNA, CDR2 SNTAGT. This CDR3 region has 14 residues. The CDR3 here is CSSSEVLADSPLHF. In DNA form, the CDR3 reads TGTTCCAGCAGTGAAGTTTTGGCGGATTCACCCCTCCACTTT.

The chain recombines TRBV4-1 with TRBJ2-7, with 8 positions matching TRBD1. The CDR3 runs to 15 residues. The germline V gene has CDR1 MGHRA and CDR2 YSYEKL. J was trimmed by 3 bases and V by 6 bases; bases with no gene match: 10. The CDR3 region is CASRSETGEYYEQYF. The DNA of the CDR3 is TGCGCCAGCAGAAGCGAGACAGGGGAATACTACGAGCAGTACTTC.

This clonotype was recorded many times. This chain joins TRBV27 and TRBJ1-2; D might be TRBD1 (6 bases). CDR3 length equals 13 residues. Germline V CDR1 and CDR2: MNHEY, SMNVEV (reference sequence). Trimming left V 11 bases short and J 7 bases short, with 20 bases between. The CDR3, as DNA: TGTGCCGGCCGGGGGCCGGCTCAGGGTGGCTACACCTTC. Its translation is CAGRGPAQGGYTF.

This clonotype was counted many times. V is TRBV20-1 and J is TRBJ2-4; D unresolved. Per the germline V gene, CDR1 is DFQATT and CDR2 is SNEGSKA (reference sequence). V was clipped by 6 bases and J by 7 bases, with 13 bases between them. CDR3 size: 12 residues. The CDR3 DNA reads as TGCAGTGCCAGTACGGCCAGCAACATTCAGTACTTC. Protein: CSASTASNIQYF.

On this clonotype itself: The likely explanation is a read error, given a far larger clone one base away. This chain joins TRBV5-1 and TRBJ2-4, with 7 bases aligning to TRBD1. Per germline, CDR1 SGHRS and CDR2 YFSETQ. This CDR3 contains 15 residues. Unmatched junction bases numbered 17, after V lost 4 bases and J lost 13 bases. The CDR3 nucleotides are TGCGCCAGCAGCCCGGGACAGAGCTCCTACAATGAGCAGTACTTC. Translation: CASSPGQSSYNEQYF.

With respect to this clonotype: The junction departs from germline at one end; a sequencing error may be responsible. The chain recombines TRBV7-9 with TRBJ2-2; D might be TRBD2 (6 bases). Germline values: CDR1 SEHNR, CDR2 FQNEAQ (reference sequence). The CDR3 contains 17 residues. CDR3 nucleotides: TGTGCCAGCAGCCAAAAACTCGGGACTTTTAACACCTGGGAGCTGTTTTTT. Protein sequence: CASSQKLGTFNTWELFF.

The chain couples TRBV20-1 to TRBJ1-5, with 9 bases aligning to TRBD1. V trimming: 3 bases; J trimming: 5 bases; junction bases outside the gene matches: 5. Germline loops: CDR1 DFQATT, CDR2 SNEGSKA (reference sequence). The CDR3 runs 14 residues. The CDR3 region is CSAREGQGDQPQHF. The CDR3 region has the DNA TGCAGTGCTAGGGAGGGACAGGGCGATCAGCCCCAGCATTTT.

By frequency in the sample, this clonotype is medium-sized (0.01 to 0.1%). The rearrangement uses TRBV11-3 and TRBJ1-6; D not resolved. Germline values: CDR1 SGHNT, CDR2 YENEEA. The length of the CDR3 is 13 residues. Trimming took 5 bases from V and 7 from J, leaving 9 bases between them. The CDR3 is CASSLNPNSPLHF. The CDR3 DNA sequence: TGTGCCAGCAGCCTCAACCCGAATTCACCCCTCCACTTT.

This clonotype was counted at least ten times. V and J are TRBV19 and TRBJ2-2, with D perhaps matching TRBD2 (5 bases). Germline V gene sequence: CDR1 LNHDA, CDR2 SQIVND (reference sequence). The germline V and J ends were trimmed by 9 bases and 0 bases, with 11 bases remaining between them. This CDR3 is built from 14 residues. The CDR3 DNA reads TGTGCCAGCCGGCGGGCACCGAACACCGGGGAGCTGTTTTTT. Protein: CASRRAPNTGELFF.

This clonotype was observed many times. The chain recombines TRBV5-5 with TRBJ2-5; 11 positions agree with TRBD2. The germline gives CDR1 SGHKS, CDR2 YYEKEE (reference sequence). The CDR3 length is 15 residues. J lost 5 bases, V lost 4 bases, and 7 bases had no gene match. DNA of the CDR3: TGTGCCAGCAGCATAGCGGGAGGGCCTCTTGAGACCCAGTACTTC. It yields the protein CASSIAGGPLETQYF.

This clonotype has at least ten counts. The V call is TRBV30, the J call TRBJ2-2, with D possibly TRBD2 on 6 matching bases. The germline gives CDR1 GTSNPN, CDR2 SVGIG (reference sequence). The CDR3 loop spans 14 amino acids. CDR3 residues: CAAFGTQNTGELFF. The CDR3 region has the DNA TGTGCTGCGTTCGGGACTCAGAACACCGGGGAGCTGTTTTTT.

By sample share, this clonotype is medium-sized. The V and J genes are TRBV20-1 and TRBJ2-3; 7 bases agree with TRBD2. Trimming removed 0 bases from V and 4 bases from J; junction bases left unmatched: 7. CDR1 and CDR2 from the germline V gene are DFQATT and SNEGSKA (reference sequence). The CDR3 spans 15 residues. CDR3 amino acids: CSARDGAGASDTQYF. CDR3 sequence (DNA): TGCAGTGCTAGAGATGGGGCGGGAGCCTCAGATACGCAGTATTTT.

Many counts were recorded for this clonotype. The chain uses TRBV6-2 or TRBV6-3 and TRBJ2-5; D not resolved. Trimming took off 6 bases at V and 4 bases at J, with 15 bases between the two ends. There are 14 residues in the CDR3. Germline CDR1 reads MNHEY; CDR2 reads SVGEGT. The CDR3 DNA reads as TGTGCCAGCAGACCCCCTCCCCCCAGAGAGACCCAGTACTTC. The encoded protein is CASRPPPPRETQYF.